These 23 T cell receptor beta chains were all obtained from the same sample, sequenced in a study of T cells in localized non-small cell lung cancer. Some clones are missing from TCRdb's copy, which holds only in-frame ones; the method was immunoSEQ multiplex PCR. The sample lists about 2,100 clones, around a quarter occurring once. The sequences come from lung tumor tissue, collected before any cancer treatment. Receptor source: a woman aged 35 to 69 with stage II squamous cell lung carcinoma.

This CDR3 is CASSLGVAGSEETQYF. In DNA form, the CDR3 reads TGTGCCAGCAGCCTCGGGGTAGCGGGGTCCGAAGAGACCCAGTACTTC. The V gene is TRBV7-5, the J gene TRBJ2-5; the table names TRBD2, a call not compared with the DNA. TRBV7-5 constitutes a pseudogene. This CDR3 comprises 16 residues.

The table lists this clone with a few counts. The CDR3 loop reads CASSPGRDNYEQYF. CDR3 in DNA: TGTGCCAGCAGCCCAGGACGGGACAACTACGAGCAGTACTTC. V usage is TRBV11-3 and J usage is TRBJ2-7; a weak D match, TRBD1 (6 bases). Germline V gene lookup returns CDR1 SGHNT and CDR2 YENEEA. Between the trimmed V and J ends, which lost 5 bases and 3 bases, there was a span of 14 bases. This CDR3 has 14 amino acids.

This clone was seen more than once but under ten times. This chain joins TRBV6-8 and TRBJ2-5; 7 nucleotides line up with TRBD1. CDR3 length equals 14 residues. J gave up 3 bases and V 5 bases, and 6 bases lay outside the gene matches. CDR1 is MNHGY and CDR2 is SAAAGT in the germline V gene. The CDR3 loop reads CASSRIGQEETQYF. The CDR3 bases are TGTGCCAGCAGTCGAATCGGACAGGAAGAGACCCAGTACTTC.

The chain carries TRBV10-2 and TRBJ2-2; D is unresolved. The germline V and J ends were trimmed by 7 bases and 2 bases, with 8 bases remaining between them. Looked up from germline, CDR1 is WSHSY and CDR2 is SAAADI. The CDR3 is 13 residues long. DNA of the CDR3: TGCGCCAGCAAAGAGATCAACACCGGGGAGCTGTTTTTT. This encodes CASKEINTGELFF.

This sequence joins TRBV19 and TRBJ1-5; D gene unclear. The CDR3 loop spans 14 amino acids. The germline V and J ends were trimmed by 7 bases and 0 bases, with 10 bases remaining between them. Germline V CDR1 and CDR2: LNHDA, SQIVND (reference sequence). The CDR3 sequence is CASMAGPSNQPQHF. CDR3 bases: TGTGCCAGTATGGCAGGCCCTAGCAATCAGCCCCAGCATTTT.

This clone is medium-sized within its sample. CDR3 region: CASSLVGGFTDTQYF. CDR3 bases: TGTGCCAGCAGCTTGGTAGGAGGATTCACAGATACGCAGTATTTT. The chain links TRBV11-3 to TRBJ2-3; a weak D match, TRBD2 (5 bases). CDR1 and CDR2 (germline): SGHNT, YENEEA. Trimming removed 3 bases at V and 2 bases at J, with 12 bases between. The CDR3 has 15 residues.

The rearrangement joins TRBV5-1 to TRBJ2-7; possibly TRBD2 for D (6 bases). V dropped 0 bases and J dropped 7 bases, with 17 bases sitting between them. In germline, CDR1 is SGHRS, CDR2 YFSETQ. The CDR3 extends over 15 amino acids. The CDR3 reads CASSLDGSGVGEQYF. In DNA, the CDR3 is TGCGCCAGCAGCTTGGACGGGAGCGGTGTTGGGGAGCAGTACTTC.

In this sample, this clone turned up a few times. This chain uses TRBV7-2 with TRBJ2-2, with no clear D. The germline V gene encodes CDR1 SGHTA and CDR2 FQGNSA. This CDR3 has 13 residues. Trimming pared 1 base from V and 3 bases from J, leaving 3 bases between. This chain's CDR3 is CASSLVDTGELFF. In DNA, the CDR3 is TGTGCCAGCAGCTTAGTCGACACCGGGGAGCTGTTTTTT.

Notes on this clone: The junction departs from the called germline gene at one end, perhaps through a read error. This chain uses TRBV18 with TRBJ1-1; tentative D call: TRBD1 (6 bases). The CDR3 covers 13 residues. Germline assignment: CDR1 KGHSH and CDR2 LQKENI. This CDR3 reads CASSPQGNAEAFF. The CDR3 DNA reads as TGTGCCAGCTCACCTCAGGGGAACGCTGAAGCTTTCTTT.

The gene calls are TRBV23-1 and TRBJ2-4; 8 bases line up with TRBD1. TRBV23-1 belongs to the ORF category, with a function that is uncertain. The CDR3 is made up of 13 amino acids. The J segment lost 5 bases and the V segment lost 8 bases, leaving 5 bases of the junction unmatched. CDR3 amino acids: CASSWTGQNIQYF. CDR3 nucleotides: TGCGCCAGCTCATGGACAGGGCAAAACATTCAGTACTTC.

The J gene is TRBJ2-1, the V gene TRBV29-1, with D possibly matching TRBD2 (6 bases). Germline V gene data show CDR1 as SQVTM and CDR2 as ANQGSEA. Trimming took 7 bases from V and 1 from J, leaving 11 bases between them. CDR3 length: 13 residues. The CDR3 coding sequence is TGCAGCGGAGGCGGGGATTCCTACAATGAGCAGTTCTTC. It encodes CSGGGDSYNEQFF.

There are a few counts of this clone. J is TRBJ1-4 and V is TRBV11-3; 8 bases agree with TRBD1. V was pared by 5 bases and J by 3 bases, with 8 bases of the junction left unmatched. The CDR3 spans 16 residues. Germline-derived CDR1 and CDR2 are SGHNT and YENEEA. CDR3 protein: CASSQAPQGANEKLFF. The CDR3, as DNA: TGTGCCAGCAGCCAAGCCCCACAGGGGGCTAATGAAAAACTGTTTTTT. Full variable domain (missing parts from reference TRBV11-3 and TRBJ1-4): EAGVVQSPRYKIIEKKQPVAFWCNPISGHNTLYWYLQNLGQGPELLIRYENEEAVDDSQLPKDRFSAERLKGVDSTLKIQPAELGDSAVYLCASSQAPQGANEKLFFGSGTQLSVL.

The chain recombines TRBV29-1 with TRBJ2-7; D may be TRBD1 (6 bases). CDR1 is SQVTM, CDR2 ANQGSEA, per germline. The CDR3 has 12 residues. Trimming took 6 bases from V and 1 from J, leaving 10 bases between them. The CDR3 DNA follows: TGCAGCGTATTGGACAGATCCTACGAGCAGTACTTC. Amino acid sequence: CSVLDRSYEQYF.

CDR3: CSVDYPQGTDTQYF. CDR3 bases: TGCAGCGTTGATTACCCCCAAGGCACAGATACGCAGTATTTT. The J gene is TRBJ2-3, the V gene TRBV29-1, with D hard to call. CDR1 is SQVTM and CDR2 is ANQGSEA in the germline V gene. V shed 3 bases and J shed 1 base, with 11 bases lying between them. The CDR3 length is 14 residues.

The rearrangement joins TRBV19 to TRBJ2-2; D is ambiguous. The CDR3 contains 14 residues. Germline-derived CDR1 and CDR2 are LNHDA and SQIVND (reference sequence). V lost 7 bases and J 3 bases, leaving 12 bases between the germline ends. The CDR3 sequence is CASNPFGDTGELFF. The CDR3 nucleotides read TGTGCCAGTAACCCTTTTGGGGACACCGGGGAGCTGTTTTTT.

The chain combines TRBV11-3 with TRBJ1-3; 10 nucleotides match TRBD1. The CDR3 contains 16 residues. The V gene's germline CDR1 is SGHNT and CDR2 YENEEA. Trimming removed 3 bases from V and 0 bases from J; junction bases left unmatched: 2. CDR3 protein: CASSLTGGFSGNTIYF. CDR3 coding DNA: TGTGCCAGCAGCTTGACAGGGGGCTTCTCTGGAAACACCATATATTTT.

Sample share makes this clone medium-sized. This chain joins TRBV7-2 and TRBJ1-1; D may be TRBD1 (6 bases). This CDR3 has 13 residues. V lost 8 bases and J lost 3, with 13 bases in between. The germline V gene has CDR1 SGHTA and CDR2 FQGNSA. CDR3 in amino acids: CASHMTGYTEAFF. CDR3 nucleotides: TGTGCCAGCCACATGACAGGTTACACTGAAGCTTTCTTT. Based on the CDR3 plus reference TRBV7-2 and TRBJ1-1, the full variable domain is GAGVSQSPSNKVTEKGKDVELRCDPISGHTALYWYRQSLGQGLEFLIYFQGNSAPDKSGLPSDRFSAERTGGSVSTLTIQRTQQEDSAVYLCASHMTGYTEAFFGQGTRLTVV.

The chain couples TRBV19 to TRBJ2-1; TRBD2 matches 9 bases. Germline CDR1 and CDR2: LNHDA and SQIVND (reference sequence). Trimming removed 0 bases from V and 8 bases from J; junction bases left unmatched: 8. The CDR3 covers 16 residues. As DNA, the CDR3 is TGTGCCAGTAGTATAGATCGGGCTAGCGGGAACCATGAGCAGTTCTTC. It encodes CASSIDRASGNHEQFF.

CDR3: CASSSLVGQNRNTIYF. DNA for the CDR3: TGTGCCAGCAGCTCCCTCGTCGGACAGAACCGAAACACCATATATTTT. The chain couples TRBV11-3 to TRBJ1-3, with D perhaps TRBD1 (6 bases). V lost 4 bases and J lost 5, with 18 bases in between. There are 16 residues in the CDR3. Germline values: CDR1 SGHNT, CDR2 YENEEA.

The V call is TRBV6-8, the J call TRBJ2-3, with D hard to call. This CDR3 is 13 amino acids long. V gave up 8 bases and J gave up 8 bases, with 17 bases separating them. Germline CDR1 is MNHGY and CDR2 is SAAAGT. CDR3: CASSPSFMRTQYF. Here the CDR3 DNA reads TGTGCCAGCTCCCCATCGTTCATGCGTACGCAGTATTTT.

The chain joins TRBV6-8 to TRBJ2-2; tentatively, D is TRBD1 or TRBD2 (6 bases each). This CDR3 is 15 amino acids long. Trimming took 7 bases from V and 3 from J, leaving 15 bases between them. CDR1 MNHGY and CDR2 SAAAGT come from the germline V gene. CDR3 sequence: CASTQRRGDTGELFF. The CDR3 coding sequence is TGTGCCAGCACCCAAAGGAGGGGGGACACCGGGGAGCTGTTTTTT.

The CDR3 DNA reads as TGTGCCACCAGCAGAGATCAAACCCCCACAGATACGCAGTATTTT. It yields the protein CATSRDQTPTDTQYF. The chain has TRBV15 and TRBJ2-3; D uncertain. The CDR3 covers 15 residues. CDR1 is LNHNV and CDR2 is YYDKDF in the germline V gene (reference sequence). Trimming cost V 0 bases and J 2 bases, with 9 bases left between them. Full variable domain (rest looked up from reference TRBV15 and TRBJ2-3): DAMVIQNPRYQVTQFGKPVTLSCSQTLNHNVMYWYQQKSSQAPKLLFHYYDKDFNNEADTPDNFQSRRPNTSFCFLDIRSPGLGDTAMYLCATSRDQTPTDTQYFGPGTRLTVL.

This clone was counted a few times. The J gene is TRBJ2-1, the V gene TRBV11-3; the match to TRBD2 covers 13 bases. The germline V gene encodes CDR1 SGHNT and CDR2 YENEEA. CDR3 length equals 18 residues. The junction had 6 bases not matched to a gene; V was cut back by 4 bases and J by 0 bases. The CDR3 coding sequence is TGTGCCAGCAGCTCCGGGACTAGCGGGACGCTCTCCTACAATGAGCAGTTCTTC. Translating gives CASSSGTSGTLSYNEQFF. The whole variable domain, filled in from reference TRBV11-3 and TRBJ2-1, reads EAGVVQSPRYKIIEKKQPVAFWCNPISGHNTLYWYLQNLGQGPELLIRYENEEAVDDSQLPKDRFSAERLKGVDSTLKIQPAELGDSAVYLCASSSGTSGTLSYNEQFFGPGTRLTVL.